The 8 T cell receptor beta chains given below trace back to one sample, sequenced in a study of T cells in Graves' hyperthyroidism and ophthalmopathy. What was amplified from RNA transcripts were TCR beta CDR3 regions. RT-PCR in the first round (using the HTBI primer set) targeted the TCR CDR3. TCRdb reprocessed the multiplex PCR reads with MiXCR, giving one entry per CDR3 protein. The repertoire consists of more than 650,000 distinct CDR3 sequences, with around 13% occurring once and the leading ten covering roughly a tenth. The sample taken for sequencing was blood. These receptor sequences come from a woman between 18 and 30 years old with Graves' hyperthyroidism.

This clonotype was counted at least ten times. V is TRBV7-2 and J is TRBJ1-1, with D unclear. The germline gives CDR1 SGHTA, CDR2 FQGNSA. The CDR3 consists of 14 residues. V lost 5 bases and J lost 0, with 10 bases in between. CDR3 sequence: CASSPRLLNTEAFF. For the CDR3, the DNA is TGTGCCAGCAGCCCTCGGCTTTTGAACACTGAAGCTTTCTTT.

This clonotype was counted at least ten times. The chain carries TRBV20-1 and TRBJ1-2, with 8 bases matching TRBD1. V gave up 2 bases and J gave up 3 bases; unmatched junction bases: 5. CDR3 size: 14 residues. Germline lookup yields CDR1 DFQATT and CDR2 SNEGSKA (reference sequence). This CDR3 reads CSARRQGADYGYTF. The CDR3 region has the DNA TGCAGTGCTAGAAGGCAGGGGGCGGACTATGGCTACACCTTC.

The chain employs TRBV28 and TRBJ1-6, with 8 bases lining up with TRBD1. Germline CDR1 reads MDHEN; CDR2 reads SYDVKM. V lost 5 bases and J lost 2; bases outside the gene matches: 8. This CDR3 region has 17 residues. The CDR3 loop is CASSNAQGGTYNSPLHF. CDR3 coding DNA: TGTGCCAGCAGTAACGCACAGGGGGGAACCTATAATTCACCCCTCCACTTT.

V usage is TRBV30 and J usage is TRBJ2-1; the D gene is possibly TRBD2 (5 bases). The V and J ends lost 0 bases and 0 bases respectively, with 9 bases between them. This CDR3 region has 15 residues. CDR1 and CDR2 from the germline V gene are GTSNPN and SVGIG (reference sequence). CDR3 DNA sequence: TGTGCCTGGAGTGTACTAGGGAGCTCCTACAATGAGCAGTTCTTC. Translation: CAWSVLGSSYNEQFF.

This clonotype appeared many times. The rearrangement uses TRBV7-8 and TRBJ2-4; D is unresolved. The length of the CDR3 is 11 residues. Germline CDR1 and CDR2: SGHVS and FQNEAQ. V lost 5 bases to trimming and J lost 4 bases, with 3 bases between them. CDR3 sequence: CASSPKNIQYF. Written as DNA, the CDR3 is TGTGCCAGCAGCCCGAAAAACATTCAGTACTTC.

This clonotype was seen repeatedly, ten times or more. The J gene is TRBJ1-2, the V gene TRBV12-3 or TRBV12-4; D gene ambiguous. Trimming took 6 bases from V and 4 from J, leaving 12 bases between them. The CDR3 loop spans 13 amino acids. The CDR3, as DNA: TGTGCCAGCAGCCCAACCGTGCTCTATGGCTACACCTTC. It codes for CASSPTVLYGYTF.

DNA for the CDR3: TGTGCCACCAGTGATCCCCGCGGGAGGCGGGGGACCCAGTACTTC. Its protein product is CATSDPRGRRGTQYF. J is TRBJ2-5 and V is TRBV24-1; 8 nucleotides align to TRBD2. The CDR3 length is 15 residues. Germline V gene sequence: CDR1 KGHDR, CDR2 SFDVKD. Trimming cost V 3 bases and J 7 bases; bases outside gene matches: 9.

This clonotype was counted ten times or more. The rearrangement links TRBV2 to TRBJ2-3; D is undetermined. Trimming shortened V by 8 bases and J by 2 bases, and 14 bases separated the two germline ends. Germline assignment: CDR1 SNHLY and CDR2 FYNNEI. The CDR3 is 14 amino acids. CDR3 sequence: CASGFDRPTDTQYF. The CDR3 DNA sequence: TGTGCCAGCGGTTTTGACCGCCCCACAGATACGCAGTATTTT.